This T cell receptor (beta chain) was sequenced during a study of TIL therapy for anti-PD-1-resistant metastatic lung cancer (dated by TCRdb to 2020 to 2023). General notes on the study: Tumors were collected before any PD-1/PD-L1 blockade, after which patients were given nivolumab, and patients who progressed were given lymphodepletion, an infusion of expanded TIL and IL-2. Clonotypes were tracked across tumor, expanded TIL product and serial blood samples by T cell receptor beta sequencing of tumor and peripheral blood. Among the enrolled patients, the median age was approximately 54 years (range about 38-85), and the median tumor PD-L1 proportion score was around 5.6%. Across the cohort, whole-exome sequencing showed a median non-synonymous tumor mutation burden of less than 1.7 mutations per megabase. Most of the cohort had lung adenocarcinoma, several tumors were EGFR-mutant and two were ALK-rearranged, and half of the patients were current or former smokers. General findings and caveats noted by the study authors: The baseline peripheral repertoire was partially replaced by infused TIL clonotypes, which then decayed over months, and persistence showed no apparent association with response. The cohort was highly selected, including more treatment-naive, never-smoker and oncogene-addicted patients than is typical, which limits generalizability. The study protocol defined all tumor marker inferences as exploratory.

The immunoSEQ v3 hsTCRB kit was used to amplify TCR beta CDR3 regions from genomic DNA through bias-controlled multiplex PCR. The TCR libraries were sequenced on an Illumina NextSeq 500 to approximately 1.8 million read pairs for survey level or about 5-6.5 million read pairs for deep level. As for the authors' bioinformatics: The immunoSEQ Analyzer software assigned V, D and J genes, filtered out non-productive sequences, and reported clonality. Repertoires were compared by productive Simpson clonality and by the Morisita overlap index of productive TRB rearrangements between infused TIL and blood. Absolute clonotype counts in blood were estimated as lymphocyte count times CD3+ fraction times the clone's productive frequency. Entries here come from immuneACCESS through TCRdb and include only in-frame sequences with V and J called. Some clones fail to appear in such tables; in the studies checked, an unresolved V gene covers under half of the shortfall, and the cause of the remainder is unknown. D and trimming come from the DNA, and the V and J calls and clone size come from that table. The table for this sample lists 55,000 to 65,000 clones; more than 60% of them were counted only once. The top ten hold 1.5% to 2% of the sample.

The time point label, as the study defines it: pre-treatment sample, taken before nivolumab and TIL therapy. Between late 2017 and early 2020, a dual-center phase I trial enrolled adults who had stage 4 NSCLC. The samples were obtained from a phase I trial that was single-arm and open-label and tested tumor-infiltrating lymphocyte therapy combined with nivolumab in advanced non-small cell lung cancer. Blood mononuclear cells from EDTA tubes were separated on a Ficoll gradient and snap-frozen as pellets, and DNA was extracted from the cells using a Qiagen mini-prep kit. To note about this clone: What this receptor recognizes is not known. It has no much larger one-base neighbor in the sample; base qualities were not kept.

The sample in question was blood, obtained at baseline. The TCR sequence derives from a person aged 25-85 years with non-small cell lung cancer.

The sequenced DNA: TGTGCCAGCAGCCAAGATCCAGGACAGGGGTACCAAGAGACCCAGTACTTC. Translated, it gives CASSQDPGQGYQETQYF. The V and J segments used are TRBV4-2 and TRBJ2-5; the junction holds 9 bases that match TRBD1. Counted from cysteine to phenylalanine, this CDR3 has 17 amino acids. Just the 51-base CDR3 DNA is kept, in frame starting at base 1. CDR1 is given as LGHNA and CDR2 as YNFKEQ, both from the germline V gene. Relative to germline, V is missing 0 bases and J is missing 0 bases, with 5 bases of the junction outside any gene match.